The clone carrying this T cell receptor beta chain was seen just once. CDR1 and CDR2 from the germline V gene are SQVTM and ANQGSEA. Trimming took 6 bases from V and 4 from J; bases not matched to a gene: 7. There are 13 residues in the CDR3. Amplified TCR beta CDR3 regions came from RNA transcripts. The HTBI primer set served for first-round RT-PCR of the TCR CDR3. From the multiplex PCR reads, TCRdb called clonotypes with MiXCR, one entry per CDR3 protein. The table shows about 640,000 distinct CDR3 sequences, with 45% occurring only once. This specimen comes from a study of T cells in Graves' hyperthyroidism and ophthalmopathy. Uncontrolled infection, other autoimmune disease, pregnancy or lactation barred patients from enrollment.

The clonotype comes from an adult man with Graves' disease, either hyperthyroidism or ophthalmopathy (not recorded which). Specimen: peripheral blood or thyroid tissue (not recorded which). The chain has TRBV29-1 and TRBJ1-1; TRBD1 matches 8 bases. In nucleotides, the CDR3 is TGCAGCGTCCGACAGGGGAAGGGCACTGAAGCTTTCTTT. It is translated as CSVRQGKGTEAFF. Full variable domain (missing parts from reference TRBV29-1 and TRBJ1-1): SAVISQKPSRDICQRGTSLTIQCQVDSQVTMMFWYRQQPGQSLTLIATANQGSEATYESGFVIDKFPISRPNLTFSTLTVSNMSPEDSSIYLCSVRQGKGTEAFFGQGTRLTVV.